This TCR beta chain appears in the sequencing data of a study of T cell repertoires in ileal Crohn's disease. Concerning this clone itself: Its antigen is as yet unknown.

The study's findings and limits: Every patient over 26.8% clonality showed endoscopic recurrence. High-frequency clones were more common in sorted CD8 than CD4 cells. Compared with non-smokers, active smokers at surgery showed more clonal expansions.

Using immunoSEQ multiplex PCR, the repertoire was profiled, and TCRdb retains in-frame clones only, with some absent. Of 12,000 to 15,000 clones in the sample, 60% to 80% were seen once. The CDR3 totals 16 residues. CDR1 SGHNT and CDR2 YYREEE come from the germline V gene (reference sequence). Trimming removed 4 bases from V and 4 bases from J, with 18 bases in between. The chain combines TRBV5-4 with TRBJ1-3, with D possibly matching TRBD1 (6 bases). The clonotype originates from an adult with Crohn's disease. The sample comprised ileal tissue. In nucleotides, the CDR3 is TGTGCCAGCAGCCGGGACGCAGGGGTCGTCGGAAACACCATATATTTT. Protein sequence: CASSRDAGVVGNTIYF.